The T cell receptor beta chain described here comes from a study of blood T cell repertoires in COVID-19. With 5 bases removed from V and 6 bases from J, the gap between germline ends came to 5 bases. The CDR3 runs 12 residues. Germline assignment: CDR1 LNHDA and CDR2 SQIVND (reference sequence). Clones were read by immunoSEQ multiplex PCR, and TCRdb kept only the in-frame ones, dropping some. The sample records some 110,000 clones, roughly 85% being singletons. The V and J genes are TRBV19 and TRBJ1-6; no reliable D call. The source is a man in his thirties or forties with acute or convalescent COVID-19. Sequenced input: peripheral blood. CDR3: CASSSFNSPLHF. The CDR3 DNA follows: TGTGCCAGTAGTTCATTTAATTCACCCCTCCACTTT.